These 22 T cell receptor beta chains were sequenced from one sample in a study of T cells in localized non-small cell lung cancer. TCRdb's table, derived via immunoSEQ multiplex PCR, lists solely in-frame clones and lacks some. The sample yields 70,000 to 95,000 clones, approximately 90% seen once. The sample here was PBMCs, taken before any cancer treatment. The receptors were gathered from a woman between 35 and 75 years old with stage II squamous cell lung carcinoma.

The chain is built from TRBV10-2 and TRBJ2-3; D unclear. V lost 1 base and J 2 bases, leaving 16 bases between the germline ends. CDR1 and CDR2 from the germline V gene are WSHSY and SAAADI. This CDR3 has 17 amino acids. The CDR3 loop reads CASSELLFSANTDTQYF. In DNA form, the CDR3 reads TGCGCCAGCAGTGAGTTGTTGTTCAGCGCGAACACAGATACGCAGTATTTT.

This chain joins TRBV28 and TRBJ2-4, with TRBD2 matching over 11 bases. The V and J ends lost 4 bases and 0 bases, in that order; junction bases with no gene match: 8. Per the germline V gene, CDR1 is MDHEN and CDR2 is SYDVKM. The CDR3 sequence is 18 residues long. Here the CDR3 DNA reads TGTGCCAGCAGTTCCCTGACTAGCGGGGAAATAGCCAAAAACATTCAGTACTTC. Its protein is CASSSLTSGEIAKNIQYF. The full variable domain, its missing parts supplied by reference TRBV28 and TRBJ2-4, is DVKVTQSSRYLVKRTGEKVFLECVQDMDHENMFWYRQDPGLGLRLIYFSYDVKMKEKGDIPEGYSVSREKKERFSLILESASTNQTSMYLCASSSLTSGEIAKNIQYFGAGTRLSVL.

There are a few counts of this clone. The CDR3 DNA reads TGTGCCACCGGGGATTCACCCCTCCACTTT. It translates to CATGDSPLHF. The chain carries TRBV5-5 and TRBJ1-6; D remains unclear. CDR1 and CDR2 from the germline V gene are SGHKS and YYEKEE (reference sequence). V dropped 9 bases and J dropped 8 bases, with 6 bases sitting between them. This CDR3 has 10 amino acids.

The chain recombines TRBV7-9 with TRBJ2-7; 7 bases line up with TRBD2. V shed 2 bases, J shed 2 bases, and the junction held 9 bases outside the gene matches. The V gene's germline CDR1 is SEHNR and CDR2 FQNEAQ (reference sequence). The CDR3 is 16 residues long. The CDR3 coding sequence is TGTGCCAGCAGCTTAAAGTTCGGGGGAGGGACCTACGAGCAGTACTTC. This codes for CASSLKFGGGTYEQYF.

This rearrangement joins TRBV28 to TRBJ1-4; tentative D call: TRBD1 (5 bases). The ends were cut back, 2 bases at V and 4 bases at J, with 8 bases in the middle. Germline V CDR1 and CDR2: MDHEN, SYDVKM. The CDR3 spans 14 residues. The CDR3 nucleotides read TGTGCCAGCAGTTTAGGGGGAATTAATGAAAAACTGTTTTTT. Encoded protein: CASSLGGINEKLFF.

The chain has TRBV6-6 and TRBJ1-3, with D uncertain. Germline values: CDR1 MNHNY, CDR2 SVGAGI (reference sequence). V lost 7 bases and J 4 bases, leaving 11 bases between the germline ends. This CDR3 is built from 13 residues. CDR3 sequence: CASTPRRGNTIYF. CDR3 nucleotide sequence: TGTGCCAGCACCCCTCGGAGAGGAAACACCATATATTTT.

J is TRBJ1-6 and V is TRBV2, with D perhaps TRBD1 (6 bases). This CDR3 spans 15 amino acids. V shed 10 bases and J shed 8 bases, with 21 bases lying between them. The germline V gene encodes CDR1 SNHLY and CDR2 FYNNEI. CDR3 loop: CATLVGVPGDSPLHF. CDR3 bases: TGTGCCACCCTCGTAGGCGTACCAGGGGATTCACCCCTCCACTTT.

J is TRBJ2-5 and V is TRBV2, with D uncertain. V was clipped by 6 bases and J by 1 base, with 24 bases between them. Per the germline V gene, CDR1 is SNHLY and CDR2 is FYNNEI. This CDR3 is 18 amino acids long. The CDR3 reads CASSDGPPTPNRQETQYF. CDR3 DNA sequence: TGTGCCAGCAGCGACGGACCACCGACACCCAATCGCCAAGAGACCCAGTACTTC.

The chain links TRBV2 to TRBJ2-1, with a weak D call TRBD2 (6 bases). The CDR3 runs to 15 residues. CDR1 is SNHLY, CDR2 FYNNEI, per germline. Trimming stripped 1 base from V and 10 bases from J, with 17 bases between. The CDR3 DNA sequence: TGTGCCAGCAGTGAAGTAGGGATAGGCGGGGAAGAGCAGTTCTTC. Translating it yields CASSEVGIGGEEQFF.

This chain links TRBV19 with TRBJ2-1, with D uncertain. From germline, CDR1 is LNHDA and CDR2 SQIVND (reference sequence). V was pared by 3 bases and J by 5 bases, with 8 bases between. This CDR3 region has 13 residues. The CDR3 spells CASSISLHNEQFF. For the CDR3, the DNA is TGTGCCAGTAGTATTAGTCTGCACAATGAGCAGTTCTTC.

This chain connects TRBV14 to TRBJ2-7; perhaps D is TRBD1 or TRBD2 (6 bases each). Germline V gene data show CDR1 as SGHDN and CDR2 as FVKESK. Trimming cost V 4 bases and J 2 bases, with 18 bases left between them. The CDR3 is 16 amino acids. The CDR3 nucleotides read TGTGCCAGCAGCCCCGGCGGCGGAGGGGGGACCTACGAGCAGTACTTC. Translation gives CASSPGGGGGTYEQYF.

The genes are TRBV19 and TRBJ2-1, with D perhaps matching TRBD1 (6 bases). Trimming removed 2 bases at V and 8 bases at J, with 10 bases between. The germline gives CDR1 LNHDA, CDR2 SQIVND (reference sequence). The CDR3 covers 13 residues. CDR3 amino acids: CASSIRGWDEQFF. The CDR3 nucleotides are TGTGCCAGTAGTATAAGGGGGTGGGATGAGCAGTTCTTC. The entire variable domain, with the rest obtained from reference TRBV19 and TRBJ2-1, is as follows: DGGITQSPKYLFRKEGQNVTLSCEQNLNHDAMYWYRQDPGQGLRLIYYSQIVNDFQKGDIAEGYSVSREKKESFPLTVTSAQKNPTAFYLCASSIRGWDEQFFGPGTRLTVL.

V gene TRBV25-1 combines with J gene TRBJ2-1; D is undetermined. CDR3 size: 15 residues. The V gene lost 3 bases and the J gene lost 0 bases, with 9 bases spanning the gap. Germline CDR1 reads MGHDK; CDR2 reads SYGVNS. The CDR3 nucleotides read TGTGCCAGCAGTGACCCCGGTTTCTCCTACAATGAGCAGTTCTTC. Its protein product is CASSDPGFSYNEQFF.

The chain employs TRBV21-1 and TRBJ2-7. TRBV21-1 is assigned pseudogene status. The CDR3 spans 15 residues. CDR3 loop: CASSKDRPLTYEQYF. The CDR3 coding sequence is TGTGCCAGCAGCAAAGATCGTCCATTGACCTACGAGCAGTACTTC.

This clone was counted a few times. The rearrangement joins TRBV7-2 to TRBJ1-3; perhaps TRBD1 as D (6 bases). V lost 2 bases to trimming and J lost 9 bases, with 17 bases between them. The germline gives CDR1 SGHTA, CDR2 FQGNSA. This CDR3 has 15 amino acids. CDR3: CASSLKNRSRGTIYF. CDR3 nucleotides: TGTGCCAGCAGCTTAAAGAACAGAAGCAGGGGCACCATATATTTT.

The rearrangement uses TRBV2 and TRBJ1-3, with D hard to call. CDR1 SNHLY and CDR2 FYNNEI come from the germline V gene. The length of the CDR3 is 15 residues. V was pared by 3 bases and J by 2 bases, with 11 bases between. The CDR3 spells CASSDLHGAGNTIYF. Here the CDR3 DNA reads TGTGCCAGCAGTGATCTCCATGGAGCTGGAAACACCATATATTTT. Full variable domain (rest looked up from reference TRBV2 and TRBJ1-3): EPEVTQTPSHQVTQMGQEVILRCVPISNHLYFYWYRQILGQKVEFLVSFYNNEISEKSEIFDDQFSVERPDGSNFTLKIRSTKLEDSAMYFCASSDLHGAGNTIYFGEGSWLTVV.

The V call is TRBV7-9, the J call TRBJ2-7; D gene uncertain. Between the trimmed V and J ends, which lost 3 bases and 3 bases, there was a span of 6 bases. Per germline, CDR1 SEHNR and CDR2 FQNEAQ (reference sequence). This CDR3 spans 12 amino acids. The CDR3 coding sequence is TGTGCCAGCAGCTTGAACGACTACGAGCAGTACTTC. As protein: CASSLNDYEQYF.

This clone appeared a few times. The chain carries TRBV5-8 and TRBJ2-7, with D perhaps given as TRBD1 or TRBD2 (5 bases each). Deletions cut 0 bases from V and 6 bases from J, with 7 bases between. The CDR3 runs to 12 residues. CDR1 is SGHTS, CDR2 YDEGEE, per germline. The CDR3: CASSLVGTEQYF. CDR3 nucleotides: TGTGCCAGCAGCTTGGTAGGGACCGAGCAGTACTTC.

The chain employs TRBV19 and TRBJ1-4; tentative D call: TRBD1 (5 bases). The CDR3 covers 13 residues. Germline V gives CDR1 LNHDA, CDR2 SQIVND (reference sequence). V shed 5 bases and J shed 8 bases, with 12 bases lying between them. This CDR3 reads CASSPHRREKLFF. The DNA of the CDR3 is TGTGCCAGTAGTCCACACAGGCGAGAAAAACTGTTTTTT.

This clone is a singleton in its sample. This chain links TRBV15 with TRBJ1-4; perhaps TRBD1 as D (5 bases). The V gene lost 0 bases and the J gene lost 4 bases, with 9 bases spanning the gap. This CDR3 is 15 amino acids long. Germline V lookup: CDR1 LNHNV, CDR2 YYDKDF (reference sequence). The CDR3 loop reads CATSRDRQGNEKLFF. In DNA, the CDR3 is TGTGCCACCAGCAGAGATCGGCAGGGTAATGAAAAACTGTTTTTT.

In this sample, this clone turned up once. V and J are TRBV19 and TRBJ1-1; 7 positions match TRBD1. V shed 5 bases and J 5 bases; nucleotides not matched to a gene: 14. The CDR3 is 16 amino acids. CDR1 LNHDA and CDR2 SQIVND come from the germline V gene (reference sequence). The DNA for the CDR3 is TGTGCCAGTAGTGCATACAGGGGTACAGTAAGGACTGAAGCTTTCTTT. This translates into CASSAYRGTVRTEAFF. The full variable domain, with the rest looked up from reference TRBV19 and TRBJ1-1, is DGGITQSPKYLFRKEGQNVTLSCEQNLNHDAMYWYRQDPGQGLRLIYYSQIVNDFQKGDIAEGYSVSREKKESFPLTVTSAQKNPTAFYLCASSAYRGTVRTEAFFGQGTRLTVV.

The chain uses TRBV6-1 and TRBJ1-2; weak D call: TRBD1 (5 bases). There are 13 residues in the CDR3. V lost 8 bases to trimming and J lost 8 bases, with 18 bases between them. The germline V gene encodes CDR1 MNHNS and CDR2 SASEGT. The CDR3 region is CASRNIGGIGYTF. DNA for the CDR3: TGTGCCAGCCGAAATATTGGGGGGATAGGCTACACCTTC.